The sequence of this T cell receptor beta chain was determined in a study of blood T cell repertoires in COVID-19. Study background: Researchers got acute and convalescent COVID-19 samples from the United States, Italy and Spain. T cells, B-cell-depleted T cells, or PBMCs provided the cDNA or gDNA that served as material.

The V end was cut by 1 base, the J end by 6 bases, with 13 bases between. The germline gives CDR1 MDHEN, CDR2 SYDVKM. The CDR3 loop spans 15 amino acids. TCRdb keeps only in-frame clones here, not all; method: immunoSEQ multiplex PCR. The sample lists some 180,000 clones, roughly 90% occurring once. Sequencing was done on a sample of peripheral blood. V is TRBV28 and J is TRBJ1-5; tentatively, D is TRBD1 (5 bases). This TCR was recovered from a man aged 50 to 59 with acute or convalescent COVID-19. CDR3 bases: TGTGCCAGCAGTTTATACGGGAGGGGCGGTCAGCCCCAGCATTTT. This sequence encodes CASSLYGRGGQPQHF.